The 10 T cell receptor beta chains listed next were all sequenced from one sample in a study of T cell responses to AZD1222 COVID-19 vaccine. Sequenced by immunoSEQ multiplex PCR; TCRdb stores in-frame clones only, minus some. The sample contains 140,000 to 150,000 clones, over 85% of which appear only once. This sample comprised peripheral blood, obtained on day 0 of AZD1222 vaccination. The source is an adult in good health.

The V call is TRBV4-1, the J call TRBJ2-2; TRBD1 agrees at 9 bases. After removal of 4 bases from V and 1 base from J, the junction contained 4 bases not matched to a gene. CDR3 length: 16 amino acids. The V gene's germline CDR1 is MGHRA and CDR2 YSYEKL. CDR3 loop: CASSPTDRGNTGELFF. DNA of the CDR3: TGCGCCAGCAGCCCTACGGACAGGGGGAACACCGGGGAGCTGTTTTTT.

This rearrangement joins TRBV6-5 to TRBJ2-1; D is uncertain. Germline values: CDR1 MNHEY, CDR2 SVGAGI. With 2 bases removed from V and 7 bases from J, the gap between germline ends came to 9 bases. The CDR3 runs to 13 residues. The CDR3 bases are TGTGCCAGCAGTTACCGGACGGTTAATGAGCAGTTCTTC. Its protein is CASSYRTVNEQFF.

The chain has TRBV11-2 and TRBJ1-6; the match to TRBD1 covers 9 bases. Losses at the gene ends were 2 bases for V and 6 bases for J; bases not matched to a gene: 11. The CDR3 runs to 18 residues. In germline, CDR1 is SGHAT, CDR2 FQNNGV. CDR3 nucleotides: TGTGCCAGCAGCTTACTGGGTTTCCCGGGACAGGGTAATTCACCCCTCCACTTT. It translates to CASSLLGFPGQGNSPLHF.

This chain uses TRBV7-9 with TRBJ1-6; the match to TRBD1 covers 8 bases. The CDR3 contains 16 residues. Germline values: CDR1 SEHNR, CDR2 FQNEAQ (reference sequence). J was trimmed by 7 bases and V by 5 bases; bases with no gene match: 10. The CDR3 is CASSPLTGVTNSPLHF. In nucleotides, the CDR3 is TGTGCCAGCAGCCCCCTGACAGGGGTTACGAATTCACCCCTCCACTTT.

This chain connects TRBV5-1 to TRBJ2-7; TRBD2 is a possible D gene (5 bases). The CDR3 length is 13 residues. V was clipped by 3 bases and J by 0 bases, with 7 bases between them. The germline gives CDR1 SGHRS, CDR2 YFSETQ. The CDR3 spells CASSSGNSYEQYF. CDR3 in DNA: TGCGCCAGCAGCTCGGGAAACTCCTACGAGCAGTACTTC.

The genes are TRBV19 and TRBJ2-3; D is unresolved. The germline V and J ends were trimmed by 5 bases and 5 bases, with 8 bases remaining between them. This CDR3 spans 12 amino acids. CDR1 is LNHDA, CDR2 SQIVND, per germline (reference sequence). The CDR3 nucleotides read TGTGCCAGTAGTCCCTCGGGAGATACGCAGTATTTT. This gives the protein CASSPSGDTQYF.

The V gene is TRBV30, the J gene TRBJ1-3, with unresolved D. Trimming removed 2 bases at V and 0 bases at J, with 5 bases between. CDR1 and CDR2 from the germline V gene are GTSNPN and SVGIG (reference sequence). CDR3 size: 13 residues. CDR3 in DNA: TGTGCCTGGAGTCTTATCTCTGGAAACACCATATATTTT. It encodes CAWSLISGNTIYF.

The V gene is TRBV10-3, the J gene TRBJ2-7; D is undetermined. This CDR3 spans 14 amino acids. V was cut by 6 bases and J by 2 bases, with 14 bases left in between. Germline V gene lookup returns CDR1 ENHRY and CDR2 SYGVKD. The CDR3 spells CAISQVKEPYEQYF. The CDR3 DNA is TGTGCCATCAGCCAAGTGAAAGAACCCTACGAGCAGTACTTC.

The chain couples TRBV7-3 to TRBJ2-1, with 10 bases identical to TRBD2. V gave up 4 bases and J gave up 4 bases; unmatched junction bases: 10. The CDR3 spans 17 residues. Per the germline V gene, CDR1 is SGHTA and CDR2 is FQGTGA. CDR3 sequence (DNA): TGTGCCAGCAGCTCAGCCGGGGGTAGCGGGAGGTACAATGAGCAGTTCTTC. It translates to CASSSAGGSGRYNEQFF.

V gene TRBV14 combines with J gene TRBJ2-2; D call uncertain. V was shortened by 1 base and J by 7 bases, with 4 bases between the two germline ends. This CDR3 spans 12 amino acids. Germline assignment: CDR1 SGHDN and CDR2 FVKESK. The CDR3: CASSQGIGELFF. The CDR3 region has the DNA TGTGCCAGCAGCCAAGGTATCGGGGAGCTGTTTTTT.